Below are 9 T cell receptor beta chains sequenced from a single sample in a study of a mutant IDH1 vaccine in newly diagnosed glioma. Assay used: immunoSEQ multiplex PCR; TCRdb lists only in-frame clones, some missing. The sample lists around 56,000 clones, roughly 82% seen once, with 3% to 3.5% in the top ten. What these receptors recognize is not known. Time point meaning: week 5, during vaccination. One vaccine dose held 300 ug of mutant IDH1 20-mer peptide and came with topical imiquimod. Here the sequenced sample was PBMCs, taken from a glioma patient whose treatment included an IDH1 peptide vaccine. The receptors shown here come from a woman younger than 35 with glioma. Some clones in this sample may be carry-over from other donors' samples.

The table lists this clone with a few counts. Other nucleotide sequences from this sample produce the same CDR3. The chain is built from TRBV9 and TRBJ1-1, with D uncertain. The V end lost 0 bases, the J end lost 1 base, and 10 bases lay between the germline ends. The CDR3 consists of 15 residues. CDR1 and CDR2 (germline): SGDLS, YYNGEE. The CDR3 bases are TGTGCCAGCAGCGTAGGGTCCCTCGGGAACACTGAAGCTTTCTTT. This gives the protein CASSVGSLGNTEAFF.

The V gene is TRBV2, the J gene TRBJ1-3; D is possibly TRBD1 (5 bases). Germline CDR1 SNHLY, CDR2 FYNNEI. This CDR3 region has 16 residues. V lost 2 bases to trimming and J lost 0 bases, with 11 bases between them. CDR3 DNA: TGTGCCAGCAGTGAAAACCGGGGCTTCTCTGGAAACACCATATATTTT. It translates to CASSENRGFSGNTIYF.

This clone came up a few times. V is TRBV18 and J is TRBJ2-2; no definite D call. Germline assignment: CDR1 KGHSH and CDR2 LQKENI. V was pared by 0 bases and J by 4 bases, with 3 bases between. CDR3 size: 13 residues. The CDR3 loop is CASSPPRTGELFF. The CDR3 DNA follows: TGTGCCAGCTCACCACCGCGCACCGGGGAGCTGTTTTTT. Looking up the rest from reference TRBV18 and TRBJ2-2 gives the full variable domain: NAGVMQNPRHLVRRRGQEARLRCSPMKGHSHVYWYRQLPEEGLKFMVYLQKENIIDESGMPKERFSAEFPKEGPSILRIQQVVRGDSAAYFCASSPPRTGELFFGEGSRLTVL.

The chain uses TRBV13 and TRBJ2-7; 10 bases fit TRBD1. The CDR3 is made up of 20 amino acids. The ends lost 4 bases at V and 2 bases at J; junction bases unmatched: 20. CDR1 is PRHDT, CDR2 FYEKMQ, per germline (reference sequence). The CDR3 bases are TGTGCCAGCAGCTCAAAGGTCGGGCCGGGACAGGGGTTAAGTCCCTACGAGCAGTACTTC. Protein sequence: CASSSKVGPGQGLSPYEQYF.

The chain employs TRBV5-1 and TRBJ1-2, with no clear D. The V end was cut by 0 bases, the J end by 0 bases, with 18 bases between. Germline loops: CDR1 SGHRS, CDR2 YFSETQ. This CDR3 comprises 18 residues. The CDR3 bases are TGCGCCAGCAGCTTGGGGGGAAGGAAAGGGTCTACTAACTATGGCTACACCTTC. Protein sequence: CASSLGGRKGSTNYGYTF.

This chain links TRBV29-1 with TRBJ2-7, with 7 bases identical to TRBD1. CDR1 is SQVTM, CDR2 ANQGSEA, per germline. The length of the CDR3 is 15 residues. J lost 6 bases, V lost 0 bases, and 11 bases had no gene match. CDR3 coding DNA: TGCAGCGTTGAAGATGGAGTGGGGACAGTCTGCGAGCAGTACTTC. Translation: CSVEDGVGTVCEQYF.

V gene TRBV27 combines with J gene TRBJ2-2; D gene unclear. V shed 4 bases and J shed 6 bases, with 6 bases lying between them. The germline V gene has CDR1 MNHEY and CDR2 SMNVEV (reference sequence). This CDR3 has 12 amino acids. DNA for the CDR3: TGTGCCAGCAGTTCCTTACCCGGGGAGCTGTTTTTT. Amino acid sequence: CASSSLPGELFF.

The genes are TRBV9 and TRBJ1-2; TRBD1 agrees at 9 bases. V trimming: 1 base; J trimming: 3 bases; junction bases outside the gene matches: 4. The CDR3 consists of 15 residues. CDR1 is SGDLS and CDR2 is YYNGEE in the germline V gene. CDR3 protein: CASSVTGTGYYGYTF. CDR3 DNA sequence: TGTGCCAGCAGCGTAACTGGGACAGGGTACTATGGCTACACCTTC.

The chain employs TRBV15 and TRBJ1-5, with D uncertain. The CDR3 runs to 15 residues. CDR1 is LNHNV, CDR2 YYDKDF, per germline (reference sequence). Trimming cost V 0 bases and J 0 bases, with 6 bases left between them. CDR3 coding DNA: TGTGCCACCAGCAGAGATAGGAATAGCAATCAGCCCCAGCATTTT. It yields the protein CATSRDRNSNQPQHF.